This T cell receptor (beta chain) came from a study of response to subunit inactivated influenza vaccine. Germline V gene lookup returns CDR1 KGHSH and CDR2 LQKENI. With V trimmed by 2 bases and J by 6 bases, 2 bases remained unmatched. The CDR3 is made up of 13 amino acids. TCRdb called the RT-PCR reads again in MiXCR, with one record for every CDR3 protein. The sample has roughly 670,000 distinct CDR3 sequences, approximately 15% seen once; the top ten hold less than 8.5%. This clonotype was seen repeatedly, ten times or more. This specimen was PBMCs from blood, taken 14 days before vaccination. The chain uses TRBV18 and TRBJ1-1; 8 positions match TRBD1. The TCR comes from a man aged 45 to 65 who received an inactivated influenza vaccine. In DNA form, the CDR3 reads TGTGCCAGCTCACCAACAGGGGGACCTGAAGCTTTCTTT. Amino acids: CASSPTGGPEAFF.